Listed here are 7 T cell receptor beta chains from one sample, sequenced in a study of cytomegalovirus exposure and HLA in healthy donors (dated by TCRdb to the late 2010s). The library was generated by the immunoSEQ multiplex PCR assay. For the multiplex PCR, a mixture combining 60 forward primers for TCR Vbeta segments and 13 reverse primers for TCR Jbeta segments was used. TCRdb retrieved this table from immuneACCESS and kept in-frame rearrangements only. Not all clones are present; in checked studies, unresolved V genes account for under half, and no reason is known for the remainder. The table for this sample lists about 140,000 clones; approximately 84% of them were counted only once. Around a tenth of the sample is in the top ten clones. Sequenced: PBMCs. The receptors stem from an older woman in good health and CMV-seropositive.

This clone turned up a few times. The chain couples TRBV30 to TRBJ1-2; tentatively, D is TRBD1 (6 bases). This CDR3 comprises 13 residues. The germline V and J ends were trimmed by 0 bases and 4 bases, with 9 bases remaining between them. Germline V gives CDR1 GTSNPN, CDR2 SVGIG (reference sequence). This CDR3 reads CAWSVAGAYGYTF. The CDR3 DNA follows: TGTGCCTGGAGTGTGGCAGGGGCCTATGGCTACACCTTC.

This sequence joins TRBV7-9 and TRBJ1-6, with 8 bases lining up with TRBD1. J was trimmed by 9 bases and V by 6 bases; bases with no gene match: 7. Germline V gene lookup returns CDR1 SEHNR and CDR2 FQNEAQ (reference sequence). The CDR3 has 14 amino acids. This chain's CDR3 is CASRLTGESSPLHF. CDR3 sequence (DNA): TGTGCCAGCAGACTGACAGGGGAATCTTCACCCCTCCACTTT.

V gene TRBV28 combines with J gene TRBJ1-2, with D possibly TRBD1 on 6 matching bases. The V end lost 6 bases, the J end lost 6 bases, and 14 bases lay between the germline ends. This CDR3 contains 13 residues. Germline loops: CDR1 MDHEN, CDR2 SYDVKM. This CDR3 is CASRLTGLNGYTF. The CDR3 nucleotides are TGTGCCAGCAGGCTGACAGGCCTTAATGGCTACACCTTC.

Only a few counts were recorded for this clone. V is TRBV18 and J is TRBJ2-5, with 8 bases matching TRBD1. The DNA matches TRBJ2-7 better at its end, which makes the J call doubtful. Germline CDR1 reads KGHSH; CDR2 reads LQKENI. This CDR3 comprises 17 residues. CDR3: CASSPGGGQPKTYEQYF. CDR3 bases: TGTGCCAGCTCCCCAGGGGGCGGACAGCCAAAAACCTACGAGCAGTACTTC.

The chain has TRBV5-1 and TRBJ2-1; 10 positions agree with TRBD1. The junction had 8 bases not matched to a gene; V was cut back by 4 bases and J by 7 bases. The CDR3 contains 15 residues. Germline lookup yields CDR1 SGHRS and CDR2 YFSETQ. CDR3 region: CASSARQGARNEQFF. For the CDR3, the DNA is TGCGCCAGCAGCGCAAGACAGGGGGCGAGGAATGAGCAGTTCTTC.

The chain has TRBV5-6 and TRBJ2-3, with D maybe TRBD2 (5 bases). With 1 base removed from V and 11 bases from J, the gap between germline ends came to 11 bases. Germline V CDR1 and CDR2: SGHDT, YYEEEE. CDR3 length: 12 residues. This CDR3 is CASSLPAGGQYF. CDR3 sequence (DNA): TGTGCCAGCAGCTTGCCCGCGGGCGGGCAGTATTTT.

V and J are TRBV7-9 and TRBJ2-1; TRBD2 aligns across 9 bases. The length of the CDR3 is 16 residues. CDR1 and CDR2 from the germline V gene are SEHNR and FQNEAQ (reference sequence). The V segment lost 5 bases and the J segment 6 bases; nucleotides outside the gene matches: 11. The CDR3 sequence: CASSQVAGVETNEQFF. The CDR3 DNA reads TGTGCCAGCAGCCAGGTAGCGGGAGTGGAAACCAATGAGCAGTTCTTC.